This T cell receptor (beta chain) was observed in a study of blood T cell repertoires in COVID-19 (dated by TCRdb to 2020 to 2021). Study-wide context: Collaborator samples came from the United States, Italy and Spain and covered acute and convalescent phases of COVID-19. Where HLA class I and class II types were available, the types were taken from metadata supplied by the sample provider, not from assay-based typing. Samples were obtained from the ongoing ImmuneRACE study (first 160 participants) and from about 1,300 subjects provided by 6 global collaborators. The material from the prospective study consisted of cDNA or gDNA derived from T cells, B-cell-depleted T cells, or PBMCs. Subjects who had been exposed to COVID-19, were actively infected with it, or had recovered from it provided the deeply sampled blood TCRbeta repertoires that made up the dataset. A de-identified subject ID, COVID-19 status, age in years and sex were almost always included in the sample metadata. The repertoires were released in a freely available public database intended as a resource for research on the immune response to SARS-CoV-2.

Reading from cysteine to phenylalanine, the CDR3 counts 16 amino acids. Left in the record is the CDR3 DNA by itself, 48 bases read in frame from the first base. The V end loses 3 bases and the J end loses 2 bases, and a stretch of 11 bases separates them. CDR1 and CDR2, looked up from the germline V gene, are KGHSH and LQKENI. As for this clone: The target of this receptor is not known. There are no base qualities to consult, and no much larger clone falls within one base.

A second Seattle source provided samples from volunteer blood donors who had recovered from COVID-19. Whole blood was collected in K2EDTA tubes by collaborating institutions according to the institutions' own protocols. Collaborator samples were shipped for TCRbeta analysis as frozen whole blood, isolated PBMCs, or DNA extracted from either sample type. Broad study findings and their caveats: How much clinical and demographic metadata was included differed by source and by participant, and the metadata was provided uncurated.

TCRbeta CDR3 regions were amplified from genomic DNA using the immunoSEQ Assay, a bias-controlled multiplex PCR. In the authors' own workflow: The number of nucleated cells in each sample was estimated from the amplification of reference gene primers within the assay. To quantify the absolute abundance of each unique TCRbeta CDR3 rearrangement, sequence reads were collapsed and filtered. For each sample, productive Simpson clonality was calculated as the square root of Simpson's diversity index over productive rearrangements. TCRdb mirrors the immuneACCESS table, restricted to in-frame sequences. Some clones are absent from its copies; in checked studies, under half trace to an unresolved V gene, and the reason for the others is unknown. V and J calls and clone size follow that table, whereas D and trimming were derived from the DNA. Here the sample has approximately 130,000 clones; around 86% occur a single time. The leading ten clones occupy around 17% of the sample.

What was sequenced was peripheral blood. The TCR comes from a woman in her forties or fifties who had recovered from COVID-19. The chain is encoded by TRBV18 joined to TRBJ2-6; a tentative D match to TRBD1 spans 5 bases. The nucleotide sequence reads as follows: TGTGCCAGCTCACCCCGTAGACAGACTGGGGCCAACGTCCTGACTTTC. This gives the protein CASSPRRQTGANVLTF.